A single sample is the source of the 20 T cell receptor beta chains below, sequenced in a study of blood T cell repertoires in COVID-19. Repertoires were generated with immunoSEQ multiplex PCR, while TCRdb's copy carries only in-frame clones and drops some. Altogether 200,000 or so clones are present, roughly 80% being singletons, with the ten largest covering about 0.91%. Sequencing used peripheral blood. Receptors originate from a man in his 60s with COVID-19, enrolled during active disease.

This sequence joins TRBV5-4 and TRBJ2-7; D perhaps matches TRBD2 (6 bases). Trimming cost V 4 bases and J 3 bases, with 11 bases left between them. The length of the CDR3 is 13 residues. In germline, CDR1 is SGHNT, CDR2 YYREEE (reference sequence). The DNA for the CDR3 is TGTGCCAGCAGCCAAGCGGGCAACTACGAGCAGTACTTC. This sequence encodes CASSQAGNYEQYF. Variable domain in full (rest from reference TRBV5-4 and TRBJ2-7): ETGVTQSPTHLIKTRGQQVTLRCSSQSGHNTVSWYQQALGQGPQFIFQYYREEENGRGNFPPRFSGLQFPNYSSELNVNALELDDSALYLCASSQAGNYEQYFGPGTRLTVT.

This chain links TRBV4-1 with TRBJ1-1, with D perhaps matching TRBD1 (6 bases). CDR1 is MGHRA and CDR2 is YSYEKL in the germline V gene. This CDR3 is built from 17 residues. V lost 4 bases, J lost 5 bases, and 23 bases lay in between. CDR3: CASSRPGQDPRGTEAFF. DNA of the CDR3: TGCGCCAGCAGCCGACCGGGACAAGACCCGAGGGGGACTGAAGCTTTCTTT.

The rearrangement joins TRBV18 to TRBJ2-2; TRBD2 is a possible D gene (6 bases). Germline V gives CDR1 KGHSH, CDR2 LQKENI. CDR3 length: 14 residues. V was clipped by 2 bases and J by 7 bases, with 11 bases between them. CDR3 residues: CASSPVTGGGELFF. The DNA of the CDR3 is TGTGCCAGCTCACCAGTAACCGGGGGCGGGGAGCTGTTTTTT.

The V and J genes are TRBV5-1 and TRBJ1-2; weak D call: TRBD1 (5 bases). From germline, CDR1 is SGHRS and CDR2 YFSETQ. With 0 bases removed from V and 2 bases from J, the gap between germline ends came to 8 bases. This CDR3 region has 14 residues. CDR3 in amino acids: CASSLGGLNYGYTF. Written as DNA, the CDR3 is TGCGCCAGCAGCTTGGGGGGACTGAACTATGGCTACACCTTC.

This chain uses TRBV12-3 or TRBV12-4 with TRBJ1-1; perhaps TRBD1 as D (5 bases). V gave up 5 bases and J gave up 0 bases, with 7 bases separating them. The CDR3 spans 13 residues. In DNA, the CDR3 is TGTGCCAGCAGTACCAGGGTGAACACTGAAGCTTTCTTT. It codes for CASSTRVNTEAFF.

The rearrangement links TRBV5-1 to TRBJ2-2, with 8 bases identical to TRBD2. Trimming removed 3 bases from V and 1 base from J; junction bases left unmatched: 17. The CDR3 covers 20 residues. Germline CDR1 SGHRS, CDR2 YFSETQ. The CDR3 nucleotides are TGCGCCAGCAGCTCCGCAACGGGACTAGGGGCGTGGCGGAACACCGGGGAGCTGTTTTTT. Residues: CASSSATGLGAWRNTGELFF. Together with reference TRBV5-1 and TRBJ2-2, the CDR3 gives the full variable domain: KAGVTQTPRYLIKTRGQQVTLSCSPISGHRSVSWYQQTPGQGLQFLFEYFSETQRNKGNFPGRFSGRQFSNSRSEMNVSTLELGDSALYLCASSSATGLGAWRNTGELFFGEGSRLTVL.

The CDR3 spells CSVEVRGGQNTEAFF. The CDR3 nucleotides read TGCAGCGTTGAAGTCCGGGGGGGCCAGAACACTGAAGCTTTCTTT. V usage is TRBV29-1 and J usage is TRBJ1-1, with TRBD1 as a possible D gene (6 bases). V shed 1 base and J shed 1 base, with 13 bases lying between them. Germline values: CDR1 SQVTM, CDR2 ANQGSEA. CDR3 length: 15 residues.

V is TRBV3-1 (or the pseudogene TRBV3-2) and J is TRBJ2-1, with D possibly being TRBD1 (6 bases). CDR3 size: 12 residues. Trimming left V 4 bases short and J 11 bases short, with 12 bases between. Germline CDR1 and CDR2: LGHDT and YNNKEL (reference sequence). CDR3 sequence reads: CASSPGHSKQFF. CDR3 DNA: TGTGCCAGCAGCCCGGGACATTCAAAGCAGTTCTTC.

This chain connects TRBV9 to TRBJ2-2; tentative D call: TRBD1 (5 bases). Germline V gene data show CDR1 as SGDLS and CDR2 as YYNGEE. With 2 bases removed from V and 2 bases from J, the gap between germline ends came to 13 bases. The CDR3 loop spans 16 amino acids. CDR3 nucleotides: TGTGCCAGCAGCGTTGACAGCGCAATTAACACCGGGGAGCTGTTTTTT. Its protein product is CASSVDSAINTGELFF.

This clone was seen more than once but under ten times. This rearrangement joins TRBV19 to TRBJ1-2; 12 positions match TRBD1. Germline values: CDR1 LNHDA, CDR2 SQIVND (reference sequence). V was clipped by 9 bases and J by 8 bases; unmatched bases: 7. This CDR3 spans 13 amino acids. DNA of the CDR3: TGTGCCAGCGCCGGGACAGGGGGCTGGGGCTACACCTTC. It translates to CASAGTGGWGYTF.

The J gene is TRBJ2-1, the V gene TRBV5-1; tentatively, D is TRBD2 (6 bases). Trimming cost V 2 bases and J 6 bases, with 15 bases left between them. The CDR3 spans 15 residues. The germline CDR1 and CDR2 sequences are SGHRS and YFSETQ. This CDR3 is CASSFETGAGNEQFF. DNA for the CDR3: TGCGCCAGCAGCTTTGAAACGGGAGCGGGCAATGAGCAGTTCTTC.

V and J are TRBV5-1 and TRBJ2-6; TRBD1 matches at 8 bases. This CDR3 contains 17 residues. Germline V gene data show CDR1 as SGHRS and CDR2 as YFSETQ. J was trimmed by 0 bases and V by 4 bases; bases with no gene match: 6. The CDR3 reads CASSPRTGGSGANVLTF. As DNA, the CDR3 is TGCGCCAGCAGCCCGCGAACAGGGGGCTCTGGGGCCAACGTCCTGACTTTC.

The rearrangement joins TRBV21-1 to TRBJ2-7; TRBD1 is the table's D call, not checked against the DNA. TRBV21-1 is given as a pseudogene. This CDR3 is built from 16 residues. The CDR3 sequence: CASSKKGVSFSYEQYF. The CDR3 DNA reads as TGTGCCAGCAGCAAAAAGGGGGTATCCTTCTCCTACGAGCAGTACTTC.

V is TRBV5-1 and J is TRBJ1-1; D unresolved. V was cut by 3 bases and J by 4 bases, with 16 bases left in between. CDR3 length: 15 amino acids. Germline V CDR1 and CDR2: SGHRS, YFSETQ. The CDR3 DNA sequence: TGCGCCAGCAGCTATACATGGCGAGGGAGCACTGAAGCTTTCTTT. Its protein product is CASSYTWRGSTEAFF.

This clone is a singleton in its sample. The chain links TRBV27 to TRBJ1-6; D perhaps matches TRBD1 (5 bases). The CDR3 length is 16 residues. V dropped 4 bases and J dropped 7 bases, with 17 bases sitting between them. In germline, CDR1 is MNHEY, CDR2 SMNVEV (reference sequence). The CDR3 DNA is TGTGCCAGCAGTTACAGGATTATTGGGGCCAATTCACCCCTCCACTTT. Encoded protein: CASSYRIIGANSPLHF.

Here the CDR3 reads CASSQVGTGASQPQHF. The CDR3 DNA is TGCGCCAGCAGCCAAGTAGGGACAGGGGCTTCTCAGCCCCAGCATTTT. The V gene is TRBV4-3, the J gene TRBJ1-5, with TRBD1 identical over 10 bases. The CDR3 consists of 16 residues. Germline V gene lookup returns CDR1 LGHNA and CDR2 YSLEER. Trimming at V came to 1 base and at J to 6 bases, leaving 6 bases not matched to a gene.

The V gene is TRBV4-1, the J gene TRBJ1-1; 11 bases are shared with TRBD1. V lost 5 bases and J lost 7; bases outside the gene matches: 3. Germline CDR1 reads MGHRA; CDR2 reads YSYEKL. CDR3 length: 13 amino acids. The DNA of the CDR3 is TGCGCCAGCAGCAGGGACAGGGGGTTTGAAGCTTTCTTT. This gives the protein CASSRDRGFEAFF.

The chain carries TRBV27 and TRBJ2-7, with D perhaps TRBD1 (5 bases). The CDR3 has 14 amino acids. The germline CDR1 and CDR2 sequences are MNHEY and SMNVEV (reference sequence). V lost 7 bases and J lost 3, with 16 bases in between. The CDR3 DNA is TGTGCCAGCAAAAGGGGAAGGGATCTCTACGAGCAGTACTTC. This codes for CASKRGRDLYEQYF.

CDR3 in DNA: TGTGCCAGCAGCACAGTGGCATCCGGGGAGCTGTTTTTT. It encodes CASSTVASGELFF. The chain carries TRBV9 and TRBJ2-2; D is unresolved. V lost 4 bases and J lost 6, with 10 bases in between. Per the germline V gene, CDR1 is SGDLS and CDR2 is YYNGEE. This CDR3 is 13 amino acids long.

This chain links TRBV23-1 with TRBJ1-4; D remains unclear. TRBV23-1 is treated as an ORF (open reading frame) with a function not yet certain. The CDR3 contains 14 residues. V lost 5 bases and J lost 7, with 14 bases in between. CDR3 in amino acids: CASSTQAVGEKLFF. CDR3 bases: TGCGCCAGCAGTACCCAGGCCGTGGGTGAAAAACTGTTTTTT.